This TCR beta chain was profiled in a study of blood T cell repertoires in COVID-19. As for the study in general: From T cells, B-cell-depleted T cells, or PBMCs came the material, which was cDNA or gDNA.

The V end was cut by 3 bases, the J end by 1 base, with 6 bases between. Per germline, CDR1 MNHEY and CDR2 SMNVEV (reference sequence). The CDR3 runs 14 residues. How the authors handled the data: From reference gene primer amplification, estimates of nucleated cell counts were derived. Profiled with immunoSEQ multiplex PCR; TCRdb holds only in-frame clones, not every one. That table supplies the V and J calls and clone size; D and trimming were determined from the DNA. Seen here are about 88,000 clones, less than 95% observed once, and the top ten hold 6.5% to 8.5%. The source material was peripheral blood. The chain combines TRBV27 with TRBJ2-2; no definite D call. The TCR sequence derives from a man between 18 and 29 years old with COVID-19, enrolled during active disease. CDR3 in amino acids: CASSLYRNTGELFF. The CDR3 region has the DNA TGTGCCAGCAGTTTGTACAGGAACACCGGGGAGCTGTTTTTT.